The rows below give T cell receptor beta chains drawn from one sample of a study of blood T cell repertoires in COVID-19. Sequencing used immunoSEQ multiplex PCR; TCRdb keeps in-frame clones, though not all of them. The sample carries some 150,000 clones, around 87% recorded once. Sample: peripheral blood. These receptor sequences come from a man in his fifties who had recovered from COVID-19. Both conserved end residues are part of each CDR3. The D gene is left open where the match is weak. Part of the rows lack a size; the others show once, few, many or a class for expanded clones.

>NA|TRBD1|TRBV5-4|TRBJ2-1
TGTGCCAGCAGCTCTCCGGGACAGGGTTGGAATGAGCAGTTCTTC
CASSSPGQGWNEQFF
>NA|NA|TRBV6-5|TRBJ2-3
TGTGCCAGCAGTTACTCCGTTGGAGGGACAGATACGCAGTATTTT
CASSYSVGGTDTQYF
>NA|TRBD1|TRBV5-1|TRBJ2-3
TGCGCCAGCAGCTTGGCCGTCAGGGGGCCAGATACGCAGTATTTT
CASSLAVRGPDTQYF
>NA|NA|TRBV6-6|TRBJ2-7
TGTGCCAGCAGTTACAATCTAGTAGGCTACGAGCAGTACTTC
CASSYNLVGYEQYF
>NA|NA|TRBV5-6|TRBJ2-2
TGTGCCAGCAGCTCAACAGGCGTCACCGGGGAGCTGTTTTTT
CASSSTGVTGELFF
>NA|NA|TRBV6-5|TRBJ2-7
TGTGCCAGCAGTTCCTTCGGGGGTACCTCCTACGAGCAGTACTTC
CASSSFGGTSYEQYF
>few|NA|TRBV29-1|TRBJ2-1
TGCAGCGTTGAAGTAGGGGGTTACAATGAGCAGTTCTTC
CSVEVGGYNEQFF
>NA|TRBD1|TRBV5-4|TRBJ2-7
TGTGCCAGCAGCTTCCGGACAGGGGCCTACGAGCAGTACTTC
CASSFRTGAYEQYF
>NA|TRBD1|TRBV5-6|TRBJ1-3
TGTGCCAGCAGCTCCCGGGGCAGGGGGTCCGACACCATATATTTT
CASSSRGRGSDTIYF
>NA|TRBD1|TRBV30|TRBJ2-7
TGTGCCTGGAGTCCGGGACAGGGGAGCTCCTACGAGCAGTACTTC
CAWSPGQGSSYEQYF
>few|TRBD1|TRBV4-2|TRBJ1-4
TGTGCCAGCAGCCGAGTTGGACAGGTGGAGAATGAAAAACTGTTTTTT
CASSRVGQVENEKLFF
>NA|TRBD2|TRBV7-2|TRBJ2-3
TGTGCCAGCAGCTTAAGGGCTAGCGGGGCAGCAGATACGCAGTATTTT
CASSLRASGAADTQYF
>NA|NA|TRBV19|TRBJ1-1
TGTGCCAGTAGTATAGACAGGGTAAACACTGAAGCTTTCTTT
CASSIDRVNTEAFF
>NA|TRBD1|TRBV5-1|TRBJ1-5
TGCGCCAGCAGCCGGACAGGATATGGCAATCAGCCCCAGCATTTT
CASSRTGYGNQPQHF